A selection of T cell receptor beta chains follows, all from one sample in a study of blood T cell repertoires in COVID-19. The assay was immunoSEQ multiplex PCR, and TCRdb's table has in-frame clones only and misses some. The sample records about 380,000 clones, around 90% being singletons. The material sequenced was PBMCs or T cells enriched from blood (not recorded which). These TCRs come from a woman aged 18-35 years who had recovered from COVID-19. Each CDR3 is given with its conserved first and last residue. A D gene is named only where the DNA matches it firmly. Clone size is given for some rows only: seen once, a few or many times, or a class if the clone is expanded.

V	D	J	size	CDR3	DNA
TRBV6-6	-	TRBJ2-3	-	CASSRGTGGFGTDTQYF	TGTGCCAGCAGTCGAGGGACCGGGGGATTCGGCACAGATACGCAGTATTTT
TRBV6-5	-	TRBJ2-1	-	CASEPGLRINEQFF	TGTGCCAGTGAGCCGGGACTTAGGATCAATGAGCAGTTCTTC
TRBV28	TRBD1	TRBJ1-3	-	CASSLQGPGNTIYF	TGTGCCAGCAGTCTACAGGGGCCGGGAAACACCATATATTTT
TRBV29-1	-	TRBJ1-2	-	CSVGGSSNYGYTF	TGCAGCGTTGGGGGCAGTAGTAACTATGGCTACACCTTC
TRBV5-6	TRBD2	TRBJ2-7	once	CASSLPLAGLYEQYF	TGTGCCAGCAGCTTACCACTAGCGGGGCTATACGAGCAGTACTTC
TRBV5-4	-	TRBJ1-5	-	CASSLGGYSNQPQHF	TGTGCCAGCAGCTTGGGGGGCTATAGCAATCAGCCCCAGCATTTT
TRBV27	TRBD1	TRBJ1-5	-	CASSLPRQGARQPQHF	TGTGCCAGCAGTTTACCCCGACAGGGGGCAAGACAGCCCCAGCATTTT
TRBV3-1/TRBV3-2	-	TRBJ1-2	few	CASSPGSQSGYTF	TGTGCCAGCAGCCCAGGGTCTCAGTCCGGCTACACCTTC
TRBV5-1	TRBD1	TRBJ1-5	-	CASSFGTGNQPQHF	TGCGCCAGCAGCTTCGGGACAGGCAATCAGCCCCAGCATTTT
TRBV29-1	TRBD1	TRBJ1-5	-	CSAMDRGGNQPQHF	TGCAGCGCAATGGACAGGGGAGGGAATCAGCCCCAGCATTTT
TRBV28	TRBD1	TRBJ1-5	-	CASSRQGLQPQHF	TGTGCCAGCAGTAGACAGGGCCTACAGCCCCAGCATTTT
TRBV6-5	-	TRBJ2-7	-	CASSYGPGYEQYF	TGTGCCAGCAGTTACGGCCCGGGTTACGAGCAGTACTTC
TRBV5-1	TRBD1	TRBJ2-3	-	CASSLAGRGPDTQYF	TGCGCCAGCAGCTTGGCGGGCAGGGGGCCAGATACGCAGTATTTT
TRBV7-2	-	TRBJ1-1	-	CASSAWSGVTEAFF	TGTGCCAGCAGCGCTTGGTCAGGGGTGACTGAAGCTTTCTTT
TRBV30	-	TRBJ1-1	-	CAWSVGGERDTEAFF	TGTGCCTGGAGTGTAGGGGGGGAGAGGGACACTGAAGCTTTCTTT
TRBV4-3	TRBD1	TRBJ2-1	-	CASSRDREGNEQFF	TGCGCCAGCTCCCGGGACAGGGAAGGAAATGAGCAGTTCTTC
TRBV6-2/TRBV6-3	-	TRBJ1-2	-	CASSYSEDPGHYGYTF	TGTGCCAGCAGTTACTCTGAGGATCCGGGTCACTATGGCTACACCTTC
TRBV10-3	TRBD2	TRBJ2-2	few	CAISERGVNTGELFF	TGTGCCATCAGTGAGCGGGGGGTAAACACCGGGGAGCTGTTTTTT